What follows are 12 T cell receptor beta chains derived from one specimen sequenced in a study of blood T cell repertoires in COVID-19. Profiling relied on immunoSEQ multiplex PCR, and the TCRdb table lists in-frame clones only, not all of them. The data hold 150,000 to 200,000 clones, with roughly 87% observed a single time. The sample taken for sequencing was PBMCs or T cells enriched from blood (not recorded which). The receptors stem from a man aged 45-65 years who had recovered from COVID-19.

V and J are TRBV19 and TRBJ1-6; D perhaps matches TRBD1 (6 bases). The CDR3 extends over 20 amino acids. V was pared by 2 bases and J by 0 bases, with 20 bases between. Germline V gene sequence: CDR1 LNHDA, CDR2 SQIVND (reference sequence). CDR3 in DNA: TGTGCCAGTAGTATACGCCTCCCCTGGCAGGGGAGCTCCTATAATTCACCCCTCCACTTT. Translation: CASSIRLPWQGSSYNSPLHF.

The V gene is TRBV2, the J gene TRBJ2-3; 7 nucleotides match TRBD1. The V gene end was trimmed by 3 bases and the J gene end by 1 base; junction bases not matched to a gene: 1. Germline CDR1 reads SNHLY; CDR2 reads FYNNEI. The CDR3 is 14 amino acids. CDR3 sequence reads: CASSDGTGTDTQYF. CDR3 in DNA: TGTGCCAGCAGTGATGGGACAGGCACAGATACGCAGTATTTT. The variable domain in full, completed from reference TRBV2 and TRBJ2-3, reads EPEVTQTPSHQVTQMGQEVILRCVPISNHLYFYWYRQILGQKVEFLVSFYNNEISEKSEIFDDQFSVERPDGSNFTLKIRSTKLEDSAMYFCASSDGTGTDTQYFGPGTRLTVL.

The chain employs TRBV6-1 and TRBJ1-5, with D unclear. CDR3 length: 15 amino acids. Looked up from germline, CDR1 is MNHNS and CDR2 is SASEGT. V dropped 2 bases and J dropped 2 bases, with 10 bases sitting between them. The CDR3 region is CASSESVVGNQPQHF. As DNA, the CDR3 is TGTGCCAGCAGTGAATCGGTCGTTGGCAATCAGCCCCAGCATTTT.

This clone has a handful of counts. The genes are TRBV12-3 or TRBV12-4 and TRBJ2-3; 7 nucleotides match TRBD2. V gave up 6 bases and J gave up 11 bases; unmatched junction bases: 11. This CDR3 comprises 13 residues. In nucleotides, the CDR3 is TGTGCCAGCAGCAGCGGGACTCGGGGGAAGCAGTATTTT. Translated, it gives CASSSGTRGKQYF.

This chain links TRBV28 with TRBJ2-7; the D gene is possibly TRBD1 (5 bases). The germline V gene encodes CDR1 MDHEN and CDR2 SYDVKM. Trimming pared 5 bases from V and 6 bases from J, leaving 26 bases between. This CDR3 is built from 17 residues. CDR3 loop: CASSASQARFVLREQYF. The CDR3 nucleotides are TGTGCCAGCAGTGCCTCACAGGCTCGGTTTGTTCTACGCGAGCAGTACTTC.

The chain has TRBV6-1 and TRBJ1-6; possibly TRBD1 for D (5 bases). The V gene's germline CDR1 is MNHNS and CDR2 SASEGT. Trimming took 3 bases from V and 5 from J, leaving 5 bases between them. The length of the CDR3 is 13 residues. The CDR3 DNA sequence: TGTGCCAGCAGTGACAGGGATAATTCACCCCTCCACTTT. Encoded protein: CASSDRDNSPLHF.

V gene TRBV7-9 combines with J gene TRBJ1-4; TRBD1 matches 8 bases. CDR3 size: 15 residues. Germline-derived CDR1 and CDR2 are SEHNR and FQNEAQ (reference sequence). The J segment lost 8 bases and the V segment lost 5 bases, leaving 10 bases of the junction unmatched. CDR3 amino acids: CASSPPGQGWEKLFF. The CDR3 nucleotides are TGTGCCAGCAGCCCCCCCGGACAGGGTTGGGAAAAACTGTTTTTT.

The chain has TRBV4-2 and TRBJ1-1; the D gene is possibly TRBD1 (5 bases). V lost 8 bases, J lost 4 bases, and 17 bases lay in between. Germline V CDR1 and CDR2: LGHNA, YNFKEQ. The CDR3 extends over 14 amino acids. The CDR3 bases are TGTGCCAGCGGCAAGGATGACAGAGGCACTGAAGCTTTCTTT. Translated: CASGKDDRGTEAFF.

The chain links TRBV3-1 (or the pseudogene TRBV3-2) to TRBJ1-6; D gene uncertain. Trimming took off 0 bases at V and 6 bases at J, with 6 bases between the two ends. Germline V gives CDR1 LGHDT, CDR2 YNNKEL (reference sequence). The CDR3 has 14 amino acids. In nucleotides, the CDR3 is TGTGCCAGCAGCCAAGATCGGGGTAATTCACCCCTCCACTTT. This codes for CASSQDRGNSPLHF.

The genes are TRBV18 and TRBJ1-1; D unclear. There are 14 residues in the CDR3. CDR1 KGHSH and CDR2 LQKENI come from the germline V gene. V dropped 2 bases and J dropped 5 bases, with 12 bases sitting between them. CDR3 protein: CASSPNFLLTEAFF. As DNA, the CDR3 is TGTGCCAGCTCACCAAATTTCTTACTTACTGAAGCTTTCTTT. The entire variable domain, with the rest obtained from reference TRBV18 and TRBJ1-1, is as follows: NAGVMQNPRHLVRRRGQEARLRCSPMKGHSHVYWYRQLPEEGLKFMVYLQKENIIDESGMPKERFSAEFPKEGPSILRIQQVVRGDSAAYFCASSPNFLLTEAFFGQGTRLTVV.

In this sample, this clone turned up a few times. The chain uses TRBV10-3 and TRBJ2-3; no definite D call. Trimming stripped 4 bases from V and 2 bases from J, with 4 bases between. Germline V gene lookup returns CDR1 ENHRY and CDR2 SYGVKD. The CDR3 extends over 12 amino acids. CDR3 coding DNA: TGTGCCATCAGTGTAGTCACAGATACGCAGTATTTT. Its protein is CAISVVTDTQYF.

This rearrangement joins TRBV6-5 to TRBJ2-7; 9 bases are a match to TRBD1. V was clipped by 0 bases and J by 3 bases; unmatched bases: 3. The CDR3 runs 15 residues. Per the germline V gene, CDR1 is MNHEY and CDR2 is SVGAGI. In nucleotides, the CDR3 is TGTGCCAGCAGTTACTCGACAGGGGGGGGCTACGAGCAGTACTTC. This translates into CASSYSTGGGYEQYF.